This record looks at one TCR beta chain sequence and its context. Antigen: not known. Nominally healthy donors were sampled, though unrecorded immune exposures were likely. These data belong to a study of cytomegalovirus exposure and HLA in healthy donors. Findings of the study overall: Roughly uniform depth of sequencing across donors was assumed in presence/absence analyses. In a later analysis, a genetic analysis reported fewer productive-TCR N-insertions in an Asian-associated ancestry cluster than the cohort average.

Looked up from germline, CDR1 is SGHRS and CDR2 is YFSETQ. The CDR3 is made up of 13 amino acids. 13 Jbeta primers and 60 Vbeta primers were used for the PCR. The method was immunoSEQ multiplex PCR; TCRdb's version includes in-frame clones alone and lacks a portion of them. The sample holds around 160,000 clones; over 70% are singletons and the top ten take about 1.4%. Sequenced input: PBMCs. The chain recombines TRBV5-1 with TRBJ2-5; the match to TRBD1 covers 7 bases. The tail of the sequence fits TRBJ2-7 better, so the J call may be wrong. This TCR derives from a woman between 18 and 29 years old in good health and CMV-seronegative. CDR3 nucleotides: TGCGCCAGCAGCGGGACAGCACCCTACGAGCAGTACTTC. Translated: CASSGTAPYEQYF.